The present TCR beta chain was sequenced within a study of beta chain features in type 1 diabetes. The CDR3 covers 16 residues. Unmatched junction bases numbered 11, after V lost 4 bases and J lost 5 bases. The germline V gene encodes CDR1 SGHNT and CDR2 YYREEE (reference sequence). Isolated RNA was reverse transcribed in full, so expressed TCRB transcripts were sequenced. Using immunoSEQ multiplex PCR, the repertoire was profiled, and TCRdb retains in-frame clones only, with some absent. This table has tens of thousands of clones, about half appearing once. The material sequenced was stem cell memory CD4+ T cells from blood. The clonotype comes from a woman under 40 in good health. The chain carries TRBV5-4 and TRBJ1-1; 10 bases match TRBD1. The CDR3: CASSQGQGKERTEAFF. CDR3 in DNA: TGTGCCAGCAGCCAGGGACAGGGGAAGGAGAGAACTGAAGCTTTCTTT.